The subject of this entry is one T cell receptor (beta chain). The antigen this receptor binds is unknown. No quality values exist for individual bases; no much larger clone is one base distant. The germline V gene gives CDR1 as SGHAT and CDR2 as FQNNGV. Inclusive of the bounding cysteine and phenylalanine, the CDR3 is 13 residues long. The entry retains the CDR3 DNA only, 39 bases that are in frame from base 1. Deletion took 7 bases off V and 4 bases off J, with a span of 10 bases between the germline ends. Unstimulated Tregs (CD4+CD25+CD127-), CD4+ non-Tregs (CD4+CD25-), CD4 and CD8 cells were FACS-sorted from thawed PBMCs. Healthy control blood came either as purchased buffy coats or from healthy volunteers. Healthy control blood was processed to PBMCs by Ficoll density gradient and cryopreserved, and patient PBMCs were collected before and after transplant. This sample stems from a study of Tregs in tolerant kidney transplant recipients (dated by TCRdb to the late 2010s). Notes on the research overall: Before combined kidney and bone marrow transplantation, this study identified donor-specific regulatory T cells using TCRbeta sequencing and then followed those same cells after transplant. TCRbeta repertoire sequencing was used in 3 healthy controls to compare several methods for expanding Tregs specific for an allogeneic donor.

Genomic DNA was extracted from sorted cells with the QIAGEN DNeasy Blood and Tissue Kit for TCRbeta CDR3 sequencing. High-throughput TCRbeta CDR3 sequencing, including PCR amplification with bias correction and internal controls, was performed commercially through immunoSEQ. The paper's data handling went like this. A unique productive TCRbeta sequence was defined by the CDR3 nucleotide sequence when primers matched, and otherwise by the CDR3 amino acid sequence together with the Vbeta and Jbeta genes. Sorting error was corrected by removing sequences shared between sorted populations at a frequency ratio of 2:1 or less, and the remaining shared sequences were assigned to the higher population. Donor-reactive sequences were defined as at least 5-fold expanded in CFSE-low cells versus unstimulated cells, with frequency of at least 0.01% in CFSE-low cells. Jensen-Shannon divergence, calculated on the top 100 TCRbeta sequences ranked by frequency, was used to quantify repertoire divergence. For any sample with multiple sequencing runs, sorting error was corrected in each run separately before the runs were pooled. TCRdb's version of the immuneACCESS table is confined to in-frame rearrangements and falls short of the full clone set. An unresolved V gene accounts for under half of the shortfall where checked; the remainder is of unknown origin. V and J calls and clone size are copied from that table; D and trimming were computed from the DNA. The sample contains 68,000 or so clones, 84% of them found a single time. The ten largest account for approximately 4.8% of the sample.

What the authors observed across the whole study: The most biologically relevant and donor-specific TCRbeta repertoire appeared to be identified by expanding Tregs with activated donor B cells. Although technical replication error seemed to be minimal, the question of biological reproducibility was not addressed directly. The study was limited by small patient numbers, and the findings need validation in larger populations and under other immunosuppression protocols.

The specimen sequenced was CD4+ T cells from blood. Recombination joined TRBV11-2 with TRBJ2-2; no D gene call is confident. This receptor was identified in a human donor in good health. This receptor carries the CDR3 CASTEVGTGELFF. The DNA reads as follows: TGTGCCAGCACCGAAGTCGGCACCGGGGAGCTGTTTTTT.